Listed here are 27 T cell receptor beta chains from one sample, sequenced in a study of molecular identifiers for immune sequencing clone quantification. TCRdb used MiXCR to reprocess the PCR reads, holding one entry per CDR3 protein. This sample has approximately 590,000 distinct CDR3 sequences; roughly 23% occur once, and the top ten carry about 0.78%. Sequencing input: naive CD8+ T cells from blood, with Jurkat cell RNA spiked in. Noted subset: FACS-sorted CD8+CD4-CCR7+CD45RA+ naive T cells. The receptors shown here come from a human donor in good health. Some libraries in this study had Jurkat cell RNA spiked in.

This clonotype has only a few counts. This chain joins TRBV12-3 or TRBV12-4 and TRBJ2-1, with 8 bases fitting TRBD2. Trimming took 2 bases from V and 8 from J; bases not matched to a gene: 5. The CDR3 is 14 amino acids. The CDR3 DNA reads as TGTGCCAGCAGTTTAAGAGCGGGAGAGGATGAGCAGTTCTTC. This translates into CASSLRAGEDEQFF.

There are many counts of this clonotype. The chain is built from TRBV29-1 and TRBJ1-1, with D tentatively TRBD1 (5 bases). This CDR3 spans 14 amino acids. Between the trimmed V and J ends, which lost 4 bases and 6 bases, there was a span of 18 bases. CDR1 is SQVTM and CDR2 is ANQGSEA in the germline V gene. CDR3 residues: CSVVDGKRGPEAFF. The CDR3 nucleotides are TGCAGCGTTGTTGACGGGAAAAGGGGTCCTGAAGCTTTCTTT.

Details on this clonotype: Possible read error: a much larger clone is one base away. CDR3 DNA sequence: TGTGCCAGCAGCCTTCTGAATAACTATGGCTACACCTTC. It translates to CASSLLNNYGYTF. The J gene is TRBJ1-2, the V gene TRBV7-2, with unresolved D. There are 13 residues in the CDR3. CDR1 and CDR2 (germline): SGHTA, FQGNSA. Trimming pared 5 bases from V and 1 base from J, leaving 8 bases between.

This clonotype occurred many times. The rearrangement links TRBV10-2 to TRBJ2-3; D not resolved. Germline loops: CDR1 WSHSY, CDR2 SAAADI. This CDR3 has 14 amino acids. With 2 bases removed from V and 1 base from J, the gap between germline ends came to 7 bases. In nucleotides, the CDR3 is TGCGCCAGCAGTGAGGTGGTTGGCACAGATACGCAGTATTTT. It encodes CASSEVVGTDTQYF.

This clonotype was observed at least ten times. The gene calls are TRBV20-1 and TRBJ2-3; 7 nucleotides agree with TRBD2. V lost 1 base, J lost 3 bases, and 4 bases stayed unmatched. The CDR3 contains 14 residues. Per germline, CDR1 DFQATT and CDR2 SNEGSKA (reference sequence). The CDR3 DNA is TGCAGTGCTAGAGCTAGCGGCTTAACAGATACGCAGTATTTT. Protein product: CSARASGLTDTQYF.

This clonotype was counted once. The chain is built from TRBV20-1 and TRBJ2-7; 9 positions match TRBD1. From germline, CDR1 is DFQATT and CDR2 SNEGSKA (reference sequence). This CDR3 spans 16 amino acids. The V and J ends lost 3 bases and 8 bases, in that order; junction bases with no gene match: 17. The CDR3 sequence is CSASLGQGMGWYKQYF. CDR3 DNA: TGCAGTGCTAGCCTCGGACAGGGGATGGGGTGGTACAAGCAGTACTTC.

About this clonotype: Just one base apart from a much larger clone, this may be a read error. The chain combines TRBV15 with TRBJ2-7; D may be TRBD1 (6 bases). The CDR3 covers 12 residues. Germline V gene data show CDR1 as LNHNV and CDR2 as YYDKDF (reference sequence). The DNA for the CDR3 is TGTGCCACCAGCAGAGATCACAGGGAAAAGGCGGTC. Its protein product is CATSRDHREKAV.

The chain links TRBV9 to TRBJ1-6, with a possible D match to TRBD1 (5 bases). CDR3 length: 17 residues. V was pared by 3 bases and J by 3 bases, with 16 bases between. CDR1 is SGDLS, CDR2 YYNGEE, per germline. The CDR3 DNA sequence: TGTGCCAGCAGCGAGCTAGCGGGGGGAGTCTATAATTCACCCCTCCACTTT. Its translation: CASSELAGGVYNSPLHF.

This clonotype was picked up a small number of times. The chain employs TRBV4-3 and TRBJ2-7, with 8 bases that match TRBD2. CDR3 length equals 15 residues. Germline V CDR1 and CDR2: LGHNA, YSLEER. The J segment lost 4 bases and the V segment lost 0 bases, leaving 5 bases of the junction unmatched. CDR3 bases: TGCGCCAGCAGCCAAGAACGGGGGGGCGGGTACGAGCAGTACTTC. Its translation is CASSQERGGGYEQYF.

The chain combines TRBV2 with TRBJ2-7; D is unresolved. This CDR3 has 13 residues. The germline V gene has CDR1 SNHLY and CDR2 FYNNEI. The V end was cut by 1 base, the J end by 4 bases, with 8 bases between. CDR3 DNA sequence: TGTGCCAGCAGTGAAGTCCGTGAATACGAGCAGTACTTC. Translation gives CASSEVREYEQYF.

The CDR3 bases are TGCAGTGCTACGGCTAGCGATGGAGGCACAGATACGCAGTATTTT. It encodes CSATASDGGTDTQYF. The chain carries TRBV20-1 and TRBJ2-3; a weak D match, TRBD2 (6 bases). The length of the CDR3 is 15 residues. Germline lookup yields CDR1 DFQATT and CDR2 SNEGSKA (reference sequence). V lost 4 bases, J lost 1 base, and 15 bases lay in between.

This clonotype was observed a few times. V usage is TRBV9 and J usage is TRBJ2-7; TRBD1 agrees at 7 bases. Germline V gene sequence: CDR1 SGDLS, CDR2 YYNGEE. The CDR3 covers 16 residues. V shed 3 bases, J shed 2 bases, and the junction held 11 bases outside the gene matches. The DNA for the CDR3 is TGTGCCAGCAGCGCTGCCCAGGGGGACCCCACCTACGAGCAGTACTTC. Residues: CASSAAQGDPTYEQYF. Looking up the rest from reference TRBV9 and TRBJ2-7 gives the full variable domain: DSGVTQTPKHLITATGQRVTLRCSPRSGDLSVYWYQQSLDQGLQFLIQYYNGEERAKGNILERFSAQQFPDLHSELNLSSLELGDSALYFCASSAAQGDPTYEQYFGPGTRLTVT.

This clonotype was observed a handful of times. A read error may produce the germline difference seen at one junction end. This chain uses TRBV19 with TRBJ1-1; D gene ambiguous. Looked up from germline, CDR1 is LNHDA and CDR2 is SQIVND (reference sequence). This CDR3 is 12 amino acids long. In DNA, the CDR3 is TGTGCCAGTAGCCCGGACGGTTACACCTCTTACTTT. It codes for CASSPDGYTSYF.

This clonotype has just a few counts. This chain uses TRBV4-1 with TRBJ1-1; D is ambiguous. The CDR3 is made up of 15 amino acids. Germline V gene data show CDR1 as MGHRA and CDR2 as YSYEKL. The ends were cut back, 0 bases at V and 0 bases at J, with 8 bases in the middle. CDR3 nucleotides: TGCGCCAGCAGCCAAGACCCGAACATGAACACTGAAGCTTTCTTT. Protein product: CASSQDPNMNTEAFF.

Only a few counts were recorded for this clonotype. The chain employs TRBV20-1 and TRBJ2-7, with 9 bases matching TRBD2. The CDR3 totals 16 residues. Germline V gene sequence: CDR1 DFQATT, CDR2 SNEGSKA (reference sequence). Trimming removed 0 bases from V and 3 bases from J; junction bases left unmatched: 9. CDR3 in amino acids: CSARDPVAGAIYEQYF. CDR3 sequence (DNA): TGCAGTGCTAGAGATCCGGTAGCGGGAGCAATCTACGAGCAGTACTTC.

This chain connects TRBV6-5 to TRBJ1-5, with D unclear. Germline CDR1 and CDR2: MNHEY and SVGAGI. V was trimmed by 0 bases and J by 5 bases, leaving 8 bases between them. CDR3 length: 14 amino acids. This CDR3 reads CASSYSGPYQPQHF. The CDR3 nucleotides read TGTGCCAGCAGTTACTCGGGTCCTTATCAGCCCCAGCATTTT.

The chain uses TRBV6-2 or TRBV6-3 and TRBJ2-1; 7 positions agree with TRBD2. CDR3 length: 15 residues. Trimming cost V 7 bases and J 7 bases; bases outside gene matches: 13. Germline CDR1 reads MNHEY; CDR2 reads SVGEGT. CDR3 region: CASNAPRDYHNEQFF. In nucleotides, the CDR3 is TGTGCCAGCAACGCTCCCCGGGACTATCATAATGAGCAGTTCTTC.

The chain couples TRBV7-3 to TRBJ2-1; the D gene could be TRBD1 or TRBD2 (5 bases each). Germline CDR1 SGHTA, CDR2 FQGTGA. The V end was cut by 3 bases, the J end by 0 bases, with 12 bases between. The CDR3 consists of 16 residues. The CDR3 coding sequence is TGTGCCAGCAGCTTGATGGCTGGGGGCTCCTACAATGAGCAGTTCTTC. Protein: CASSLMAGGSYNEQFF.

This chain uses TRBV19 with TRBJ2-1; TRBD1 is a possible D gene (5 bases). Trimming cost V 7 bases and J 4 bases, with 11 bases left between them. The germline CDR1 and CDR2 sequences are LNHDA and SQIVND (reference sequence). The CDR3 sequence is 13 residues long. CDR3 DNA: TGTGCCAGTACGACATCAGGGTACAATGAGCAGTTCTTC. Translating it yields CASTTSGYNEQFF.

With regard to this clonotype: Just one base apart from a much larger clone, this may be a read error. The V gene is TRBV5-1, the J gene TRBJ2-7, with 8 bases lining up with TRBD1. The CDR3 runs to 14 residues. V lost 4 bases to trimming and J lost 8 bases; unmatched junction nucleotides: 11. Looked up from germline, CDR1 is SGHRS and CDR2 is YFSETQ. The CDR3 region has the DNA TGCGCCAGCAGCCTAAGACAGGGGTACGACAAGCAGTACTTC. This codes for CASSLRQGYDKQYF.

In this sample, this clonotype turned up many times. DNA for the CDR3: TGCAGCGTTGAAAAGCGGGATGGCACAGATACGCAGTATTTT. Amino acid sequence: CSVEKRDGTDTQYF. V and J are TRBV29-1 and TRBJ2-3; the match to TRBD2 covers 7 bases. The CDR3 is made up of 14 amino acids. Germline V CDR1 and CDR2: SQVTM, ANQGSEA. V shed 2 bases, J shed 1 base, and the junction held 3 bases outside the gene matches.

There are a few counts of this clonotype. This chain uses TRBV2 with TRBJ2-5; tentatively, D is TRBD1 (5 bases). The V gene's germline CDR1 is SNHLY and CDR2 FYNNEI. Trimming cost V 6 bases and J 1 base, with 12 bases left between them. The CDR3 sequence is 14 residues long. The CDR3 here is CASRGVFTQETQYF. In nucleotides, the CDR3 is TGTGCCAGCAGAGGGGTCTTCACCCAAGAGACCCAGTACTTC.

Note on this clonotype: At one end the junction does not follow the germline gene, possibly because of a read error. This chain links TRBV27 with TRBJ2-5, with D possibly being TRBD2 (5 bases). The CDR3 is 15 residues long. Germline V CDR1 and CDR2: MNHEY, SMNVEV (reference sequence). The CDR3 loop reads CASSQNTRMGEPQYF. The CDR3 DNA is TGTGCCAGCAGTCAAAACACAAGGATGGGAGAGCCCCAGTACTTC.

V is TRBV28 and J is TRBJ1-2; 7 bases map to TRBD1. Germline-derived CDR1 and CDR2 are MDHEN and SYDVKM. CDR3 size: 16 residues. Unmatched junction bases numbered 12, after V lost 5 bases and J lost 3 bases. CDR3 nucleotides: TGTGCCAGCAGTGCACCGGGACAGCTTTATTACTATGGCTACACCTTC. Protein: CASSAPGQLYYYGYTF.

V and J are TRBV9 and TRBJ2-3; D call uncertain. The J call may be wrong; the DNA end is better matched by TRBJ1-5. The CDR3 runs to 14 residues. Germline V CDR1 and CDR2: SGDLS, YYNGEE. CDR3 in amino acids: CASSVGHDTDTQHF. Written as DNA, the CDR3 is TGTGCCAGCAGCGTTGGGCACGACACAGATACGCAGCATTTT.

In its sample, this clonotype was seen many times. At one boundary the junction diverges from the germline segment, which might be a read error. CDR3 loop: CASSQVSYEQYF. The CDR3 DNA follows: TGCGCCAGCAGCCAAGTCAGCTACGAGCAGTACTTC. The rearrangement uses TRBV7-9 and TRBJ2-7; D ambiguous. The CDR3 loop spans 12 amino acids. The germline CDR1 and CDR2 sequences are SEHNR and FQNEAQ (reference sequence).

For this clonotype: A much larger clone differs from this one at a single base, so this may be a read error. The CDR3 carries no conserved terminal phenylalanine or tryptophan, so it likely arises from a read error. The V and J genes are TRBV25-1 and TRBJ2-3, with 13 bases aligning to TRBD2. CDR3 length: 16 amino acids. Germline V CDR1 and CDR2: MGHDK, SYGVNS. After removal of 7 bases from V and 4 bases from J, the junction contained 8 bases not matched to a gene. The CDR3 nucleotides read TGTGCCAGCAATCCGGGACTAGCGGGGCCACCAGATACGCAGTATCTT. Translated: CASNPGLAGPPDTQYL.